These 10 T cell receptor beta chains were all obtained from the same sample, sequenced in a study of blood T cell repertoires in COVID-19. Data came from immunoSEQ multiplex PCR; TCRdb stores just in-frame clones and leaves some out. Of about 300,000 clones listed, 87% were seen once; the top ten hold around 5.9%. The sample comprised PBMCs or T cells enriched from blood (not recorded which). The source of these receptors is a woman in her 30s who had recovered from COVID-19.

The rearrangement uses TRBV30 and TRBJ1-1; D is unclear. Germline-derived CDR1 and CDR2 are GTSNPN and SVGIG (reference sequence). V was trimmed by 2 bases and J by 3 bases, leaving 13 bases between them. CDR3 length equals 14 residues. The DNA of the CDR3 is TGTGCCTGGAGTAACGCGGTTCGCGACACTGAAGCTTTCTTT. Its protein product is CAWSNAVRDTEAFF.

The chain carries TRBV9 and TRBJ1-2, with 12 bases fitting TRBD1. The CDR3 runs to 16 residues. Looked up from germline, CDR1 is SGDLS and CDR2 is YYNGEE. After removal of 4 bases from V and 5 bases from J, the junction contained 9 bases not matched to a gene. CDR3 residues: CASSPTPGQGAYGYTF. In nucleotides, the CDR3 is TGTGCCAGCAGCCCCACCCCGGGACAGGGGGCTTATGGCTACACCTTC.

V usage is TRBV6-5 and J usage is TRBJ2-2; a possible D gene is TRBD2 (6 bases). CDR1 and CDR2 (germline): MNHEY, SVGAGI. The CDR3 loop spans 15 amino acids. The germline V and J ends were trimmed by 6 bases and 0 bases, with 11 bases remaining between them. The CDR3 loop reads CASRIGGPNTGELFF. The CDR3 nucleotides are TGTGCCAGCAGGATCGGGGGTCCGAACACCGGGGAGCTGTTTTTT.

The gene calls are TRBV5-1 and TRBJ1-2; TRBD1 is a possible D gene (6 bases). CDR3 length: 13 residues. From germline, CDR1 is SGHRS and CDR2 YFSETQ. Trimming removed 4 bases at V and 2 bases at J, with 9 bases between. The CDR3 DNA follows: TGCGCCAGCAGCCCACAGGGAAACTATGGCTACACCTTC. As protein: CASSPQGNYGYTF.

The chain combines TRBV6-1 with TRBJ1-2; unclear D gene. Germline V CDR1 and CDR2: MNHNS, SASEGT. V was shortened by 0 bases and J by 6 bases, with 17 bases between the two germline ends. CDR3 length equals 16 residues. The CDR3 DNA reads TGTGCCAGCAGTGAAGCGCTTACACCTCCGCGGAATGGCTACACCTTC. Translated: CASSEALTPPRNGYTF.

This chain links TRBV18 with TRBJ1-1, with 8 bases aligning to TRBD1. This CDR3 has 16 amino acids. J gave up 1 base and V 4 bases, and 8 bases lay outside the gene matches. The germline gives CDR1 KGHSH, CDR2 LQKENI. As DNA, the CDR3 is TGTGCCAGCTCACAACTCCCCGGGACAGGGAACACTGAAGCTTTCTTT. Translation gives CASSQLPGTGNTEAFF.

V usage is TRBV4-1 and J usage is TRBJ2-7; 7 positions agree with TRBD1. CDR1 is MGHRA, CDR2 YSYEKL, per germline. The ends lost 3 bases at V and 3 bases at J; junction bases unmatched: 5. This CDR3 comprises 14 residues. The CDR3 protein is CASSHRDRYYEQYF. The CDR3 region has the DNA TGCGCCAGCAGCCATCGGGACAGATACTACGAGCAGTACTTC.

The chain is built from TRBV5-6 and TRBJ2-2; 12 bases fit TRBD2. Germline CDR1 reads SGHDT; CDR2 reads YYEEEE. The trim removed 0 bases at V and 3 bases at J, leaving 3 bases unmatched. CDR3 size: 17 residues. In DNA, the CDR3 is TGTGCCAGCAGCTTGGGCCTAGCGGGGGGGCACACCGGGGAGCTGTTTTTT. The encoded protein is CASSLGLAGGHTGELFF.

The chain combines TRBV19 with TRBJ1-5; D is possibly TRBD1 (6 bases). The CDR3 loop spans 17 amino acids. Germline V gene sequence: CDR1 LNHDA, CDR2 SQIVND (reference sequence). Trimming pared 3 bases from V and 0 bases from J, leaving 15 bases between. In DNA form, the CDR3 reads TGTGCCAGTAGTATTCCCGGACAGTCTTATAGCAATCAGCCCCAGCATTTT. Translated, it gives CASSIPGQSYSNQPQHF. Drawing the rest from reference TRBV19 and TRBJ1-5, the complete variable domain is DGGITQSPKYLFRKEGQNVTLSCEQNLNHDAMYWYRQDPGQGLRLIYYSQIVNDFQKGDIAEGYSVSREKKESFPLTVTSAQKNPTAFYLCASSIPGQSYSNQPQHFGDGTRLSIL.

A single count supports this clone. Here the CDR3 reads CASSTTGTGNSYEQYF. The CDR3 DNA is TGTGCCAGCAGTACGACCGGGACAGGCAACTCCTACGAGCAGTACTTC. The J gene is TRBJ2-7, the V gene TRBV6-2 or TRBV6-3, with 8 bases that match TRBD1. V lost 5 bases, J lost 0 bases, and 9 bases stayed unmatched. Per germline, CDR1 MNHEY and CDR2 SVGEGT. The CDR3 contains 16 residues.